This T cell receptor beta chain was sequenced during a study of blood T cell repertoires in COVID-19. About the research overall: From the United States, Italy and Spain came samples of acute and convalescent COVID-19. The analysed material was cDNA or gDNA that came from T cells, B-cell-depleted T cells, or PBMCs.

From germline, CDR1 is MDHEN and CDR2 SYDVKM. The germline V and J ends were trimmed by 6 bases and 4 bases, with 9 bases remaining between them. This CDR3 is built from 13 residues. TCRdb's table, derived via immunoSEQ multiplex PCR, lists solely in-frame clones and lacks some. Of 120,000 or so clones in the sample, almost 80% were seen once. This TCR derives from a human donor in a cohort sampled during active COVID-19. Sequencing was performed on peripheral blood. The chain has TRBV28 and TRBJ2-2, with a possible D match to TRBD2 (6 bases). In DNA form, the CDR3 reads TGTGCCAGCAGGCGGGGAGGCACCGGGGAGCTGTTTTTT. It translates to CASRRGGTGELFF. Full variable domain (outside the CDR3, taken from reference TRBV28 and TRBJ2-2): DVKVTQSSRYLVKRTGEKVFLECVQDMDHENMFWYRQDPGLGLRLIYFSYDVKMKEKGDIPEGYSVSREKKERFSLILESASTNQTSMYLCASRRGGTGELFFGEGSRLTVL.